This TCR beta chain was observed in a study of blood T cell repertoires in COVID-19. Study at large: The samples span acute and convalescent COVID-19 from the United States, Italy and Spain. Sources were T cells, B-cell-depleted T cells, or PBMCs; the material itself was cDNA or gDNA.

Original data processing: Amplification of reference gene primers was used by the study to estimate nucleated cell counts. Libraries were prepared by immunoSEQ multiplex PCR; TCRdb keeps only in-frame clonotypes and omits some of them. From that table come the V and J calls and clone size; the DNA was used to work out D and trimming. Among about 26,000 clones listed, around 91% were seen once. Trimming removed 1 base at V and 7 bases at J, with 22 bases between. Germline CDR1 reads KGHDR; CDR2 reads SFDVKD. The CDR3 spans 18 residues. Source material: peripheral blood. V usage is TRBV24-1 and J usage is TRBJ1-5, with D uncertain. This TCR was recovered from a man between 65 and 79 years old with acute or convalescent COVID-19. The CDR3 sequence: CATSDFPSRLSSVQPQHF. The CDR3 DNA sequence: TGTGCCACCAGTGATTTCCCTTCGAGGTTGAGTAGCGTCCAGCCCCAGCATTTT.